This TCR beta chain was sequenced for a study of response to subunit inactivated influenza vaccine. A few counts support this clonotype. The antigen remains unidentified. V was pared by 5 bases and J by 4 bases, with 7 bases of the junction left unmatched. Looked up from germline, CDR1 is SGHTA and CDR2 is FQGNSA. The CDR3 extends over 15 amino acids. Regarding the study as a whole: The authors proposed limited new T cell recruitment per seasonal influenza vaccination.

A single record per CDR3 protein comes from TCRdb applying MiXCR to the RT-PCR reads. The sample shows 600,000 to 850,000 distinct CDR3 sequences, around 15% of them seen only once. The sample was PBMCs from blood, taken roughly 15 days before vaccination. This TCR was sampled from a man aged 50 or older who received an inactivated influenza vaccine. This rearrangement joins TRBV7-2 to TRBJ2-2; 7 bases are shared with TRBD2. The CDR3 DNA follows: TGTGCCAGCAGCACTAGCGTGGGGTCCACCGGGGAGCTGTTTTTT. This codes for CASSTSVGSTGELFF.